This TCR beta chain comes out of a study of tumor-infiltrating lymphocytes in glioblastoma multiforme. Trimming pared 1 base from V and 0 bases from J, leaving 7 bases between. The CDR3 is 14 amino acids. The germline CDR1 and CDR2 sequences are SGHAT and FQNNGV. TCR beta libraries were built from RNA through three nested multiplex PCR rounds using modified ARM-PCR. Input was approximately 0.5 ug total RNA, reverse-transcribed with a C-beta primer. Unique molecular identifiers were not described for the libraries. TCRdb re-called the multiplex PCR reads through MiXCR, storing one row per CDR3 protein. The sample lists about 12,000 distinct CDR3 sequences; roughly 60% were seen once. This clonotype was detected a few times. The antigen remains undetermined. Study results and caveats: The TCR and somatic mutation analysis included just one glioblastoma patient. T cells were not sorted into functional subsets.

Sequencing was carried out using brain tumor tissue. The J gene is TRBJ2-7, the V gene TRBV11-2; D is undetermined. The TCR was taken from a male donor with glioblastoma. The CDR3 sequence is CASSLVSDSYEQYF. As DNA, the CDR3 is TGTGCCAGCAGCTTAGTTTCAGACTCCTACGAGCAGTACTTC.